Listed here are 22 T cell receptor beta chains from one sample, sequenced in a study of blood T cell repertoires in COVID-19. Assay: immunoSEQ multiplex PCR; the TCRdb copy retains only in-frame clones and omits some. The sample includes about 54,000 clones, around 90% of them seen just once. Sequencing was performed on peripheral blood. The receptors originated from a man aged 45-65 years with active COVID-19.

This sequence joins TRBV11-3 and TRBJ2-2; D unclear. CDR3 length: 12 residues. Germline V lookup: CDR1 SGHNT, CDR2 YENEEA. Deletions cut 2 bases from V and 7 bases from J, with 5 bases between. DNA for the CDR3: TGTGCCAGCAGCTTACCGGGCGGGGAGCTGTTTTTT. Protein product: CASSLPGGELFF.

The chain couples TRBV11-2 to TRBJ1-6; D uncertain. Germline V gives CDR1 SGHAT, CDR2 FQNNGV. This CDR3 is 15 amino acids long. V was cut by 5 bases and J by 6 bases, with 14 bases left in between. The CDR3 coding sequence is TGTGCCAGCAGCCCTCTCTGGCGGTTTAATTCACCCCTCCACTTT. It translates to CASSPLWRFNSPLHF.

The rearrangement joins TRBV6-6 to TRBJ1-1; D might be TRBD1 (5 bases). Germline V gene data show CDR1 as MNHNY and CDR2 as SVGAGI (reference sequence). V shed 6 bases and J shed 4 bases, with 12 bases lying between them. This CDR3 contains 13 residues. CDR3 amino acids: CASSASGGTEAFF. DNA for the CDR3: TGTGCCAGCAGCGCCTCGGGGGGCACTGAAGCTTTCTTT.

The chain has TRBV28 and TRBJ1-4; 8 nucleotides align to TRBD1. V lost 6 bases and J lost 8; bases outside the gene matches: 11. The CDR3 length is 15 residues. Germline CDR1 and CDR2: MDHEN and SYDVKM. This chain's CDR3 is CASSTSGTGTEKLFF. In DNA form, the CDR3 reads TGTGCCAGCAGCACTTCCGGGACAGGTACGGAAAAACTGTTTTTT. The whole variable domain, filled in from reference TRBV28 and TRBJ1-4, reads DVKVTQSSRYLVKRTGEKVFLECVQDMDHENMFWYRQDPGLGLRLIYFSYDVKMKEKGDIPEGYSVSREKKERFSLILESASTNQTSMYLCASSTSGTGTEKLFFGSGTQLSVL.

The rearrangement uses TRBV9 and TRBJ1-1, with D perhaps matching TRBD1 (5 bases). CDR3 length: 15 residues. The V end lost 0 bases, the J end lost 1 base, and 10 bases lay between the germline ends. Germline V CDR1 and CDR2: SGDLS, YYNGEE. The CDR3 loop is CASSVVGGANTEAFF. DNA for the CDR3: TGTGCCAGCAGCGTAGTGGGAGGGGCGAACACTGAAGCTTTCTTT.

The V call is TRBV5-1, the J call TRBJ2-2; D remains unclear. Germline V gene sequence: CDR1 SGHRS, CDR2 YFSETQ. V was cut by 0 bases and J by 6 bases, with 12 bases left in between. This CDR3 contains 15 residues. CDR3 residues: CASSLDGYTAGELFF. CDR3 DNA sequence: TGCGCCAGCAGCTTGGACGGGTATACGGCCGGGGAGCTGTTTTTT. The full variable domain, in which reference TRBV5-1 and TRBJ2-2 provide the parts outside the CDR3, is KAGVTQTPRYLIKTRGQQVTLSCSPISGHRSVSWYQQTPGQGLQFLFEYFSETQRNKGNFPGRFSGRQFSNSRSEMNVSTLELGDSALYLCASSLDGYTAGELFFGEGSRLTVL.

The chain joins TRBV9 to TRBJ2-3, with 10 bases aligning to TRBD1. The V gene end was trimmed by 4 bases and the J gene end by 1 base; junction bases not matched to a gene: 6. The CDR3 length is 16 residues. Germline V gene sequence: CDR1 SGDLS, CDR2 YYNGEE. The DNA of the CDR3 is TGTGCCAGCAGCCCAGCCGGGACAGGGGGCACAGATACGCAGTATTTT. It is translated as CASSPAGTGGTDTQYF. Together with reference TRBV9 and TRBJ2-3, the CDR3 gives the full variable domain: DSGVTQTPKHLITATGQRVTLRCSPRSGDLSVYWYQQSLDQGLQFLIQYYNGEERAKGNILERFSAQQFPDLHSELNLSSLELGDSALYFCASSPAGTGGTDTQYFGPGTRLTVL.

The chain links TRBV5-4 to TRBJ2-1; 11 positions agree with TRBD2. The CDR3 is made up of 16 amino acids. In germline, CDR1 is SGHNT, CDR2 YYREEE (reference sequence). V shed 4 bases, J shed 0 bases, and the junction held 3 bases outside the gene matches. CDR3 region: CASSAGTSGSYNEQFF. The CDR3 DNA follows: TGTGCCAGCAGCGCCGGGACTAGCGGCTCCTACAATGAGCAGTTCTTC.

The rearrangement uses TRBV7-9 and TRBJ2-3, with 11 nucleotides matching TRBD2. J was trimmed by 2 bases and V by 5 bases; bases with no gene match: 9. This CDR3 has 17 residues. Germline CDR1 SEHNR, CDR2 FQNEAQ (reference sequence). CDR3 sequence: CASSPRTSGSSTDTQYF. CDR3 nucleotides: TGTGCCAGCAGCCCCCGGACTAGCGGGTCCTCCACAGATACGCAGTATTTT.

CDR3 DNA sequence: TGTGCCAGCAGTCGACTGAGAACAACTAATGAAAAACTGTTTTTT. Translated, it gives CASSRLRTTNEKLFF. The chain uses TRBV6-5 and TRBJ1-4; D is uncertain. CDR1 MNHEY and CDR2 SVGAGI come from the germline V gene. The V end lost 5 bases, the J end lost 0 bases, and 10 bases lay between the germline ends. This CDR3 contains 15 residues.

V is TRBV4-1 and J is TRBJ1-5, with TRBD1 identical over 7 bases. CDR1 is MGHRA and CDR2 is YSYEKL in the germline V gene. V trimming: 3 bases; J trimming: 3 bases; junction bases outside the gene matches: 5. The CDR3 has 15 residues. In DNA, the CDR3 is TGCGCCAGCAGCCAGGCCGACAGGGACAATCAGCCCCAGCATTTT. Protein: CASSQADRDNQPQHF.

The chain is built from TRBV6-5 and TRBJ2-3; 10 bases align to TRBD2. After removal of 6 bases from V and 2 bases from J, the junction contained 5 bases not matched to a gene. The CDR3 contains 15 residues. Germline V lookup: CDR1 MNHEY, CDR2 SVGAGI. Here the CDR3 reads CASRVAGGDTDTQYF. CDR3 nucleotide sequence: TGTGCCAGCAGGGTAGCGGGGGGAGACACAGATACGCAGTATTTT.

The chain has TRBV2 and TRBJ2-3; maybe TRBD2 (5 bases). Looked up from germline, CDR1 is SNHLY and CDR2 is FYNNEI. Trimming removed 3 bases from V and 2 bases from J, with 9 bases in between. CDR3 length: 14 residues. CDR3 protein: CASSDGLITDTQYF. In DNA, the CDR3 is TGTGCCAGCAGTGATGGACTGATCACAGATACGCAGTATTTT.

This clone was seen a single time. The chain combines TRBV7-2 with TRBJ2-3; TRBD2 matches 8 bases. CDR1 SGHTA and CDR2 FQGNSA come from the germline V gene. The length of the CDR3 is 16 residues. V was pared by 5 bases and J by 4 bases, with 11 bases of the junction left unmatched. CDR3 DNA: TGTGCCAGCAGCGTTAGTTGGGGGACTAGACCAGATACGCAGTATTTT. It translates to CASSVSWGTRPDTQYF.

A note on this clone: Sequence at one end of the junction differs from germline and may be a read error. The chain combines TRBV7-7 with TRBJ2-2, with 10 bases that match TRBD2. The CDR3 has 15 residues. Germline V gene lookup returns CDR1 SSHAT and CDR2 FNYEAQ (reference sequence). The chain's CDR3 is CASSLLAGSTGELFF. The CDR3 region has the DNA TGTGCTAGCAGCTTACTAGCGGGATCCACCGGGGAGCTGTTTTTT.

Concerning this clone: At one end, the junction sequence differs from germline, possibly due to a read error. This sample includes further DNA sequences coding for the same CDR3. The rearrangement uses TRBV5-1 and TRBJ1-3, with TRBD1 matching 9 bases. CDR1 and CDR2 (germline): SGHRS, YFSETQ. CDR3 size: 16 residues. This CDR3 is CASSSLQGAFGNTIYF. The CDR3 nucleotides read TGCGCCAGTAGCTCCCTACAGGGGGCATTTGGAAACACCATATATTTT.

This chain joins TRBV6-5 and TRBJ2-2; a weak D match, TRBD1 (5 bases). The ends were cut back, 6 bases at V and 0 bases at J, with 11 bases in the middle. Germline values: CDR1 MNHEY, CDR2 SVGAGI. CDR3 size: 15 residues. CDR3 sequence reads: CASSFGHSNTGELFF. Written as DNA, the CDR3 is TGTGCCAGCAGCTTCGGACACTCGAACACCGGGGAGCTGTTTTTT.

The genes are TRBV5-1 and TRBJ2-5, with 7 bases identical to TRBD1. Trimming removed 5 bases from V and 1 base from J; junction bases left unmatched: 8. This CDR3 is 15 amino acids long. CDR1 and CDR2 from the germline V gene are SGHRS and YFSETQ. CDR3 loop: CASRVGQTIQETQYF. Written as DNA, the CDR3 is TGCGCCAGCAGAGTGGGACAGACGATCCAAGAGACCCAGTACTTC.

The J gene is TRBJ2-7, the V gene TRBV7-2; D is perhaps TRBD2 (5 bases). CDR1 is SGHTA, CDR2 FQGNSA, per germline. V was clipped by 4 bases and J by 5 bases, with 9 bases between them. This CDR3 is 12 amino acids long. The CDR3 spells CASSYSGNEQYF. CDR3 sequence (DNA): TGTGCCAGCAGCTACTCCGGGAACGAGCAGTACTTC.

The V and J genes are TRBV2 and TRBJ1-4, with 7 bases matching TRBD1. With 6 bases clipped from V and 8 bases from J, the junction kept 6 bases outside the gene matches. Germline V lookup: CDR1 SNHLY, CDR2 FYNNEI. The CDR3 is 13 amino acids. CDR3 nucleotides: TGTGCCAGCAGGGAGGGGGCCGGGGAAAAACTGTTTTTT. It encodes CASREGAGEKLFF. The variable domain in full, with the rest retrieved from reference TRBV2 and TRBJ1-4, is EPEVTQTPSHQVTQMGQEVILRCVPISNHLYFYWYRQILGQKVEFLVSFYNNEISEKSEIFDDQFSVERPDGSNFTLKIRSTKLEDSAMYFCASREGAGEKLFFGSGTQLSVL.

The chain uses TRBV20-1 and TRBJ2-1, with TRBD2 matching 9 bases. Looked up from germline, CDR1 is DFQATT and CDR2 is SNEGSKA (reference sequence). The junction had 17 bases not matched to a gene; V was cut back by 6 bases and J by 8 bases. The CDR3 sequence is 16 residues long. The CDR3 loop is CSASGTGTSSLHEQFF. CDR3 coding DNA: TGCAGTGCCAGTGGGACCGGGACTAGCTCTCTCCATGAGCAGTTCTTC.

The chain links TRBV10-3 to TRBJ2-2, with 10 bases identical to TRBD2. The length of the CDR3 is 16 residues. Germline assignment: CDR1 ENHRY and CDR2 SYGVKD. The ends lost 9 bases at V and 5 bases at J; junction bases unmatched: 12. The CDR3 DNA reads as TGTGCCATTACAGCGGGAGGGCCGAGGGGAACCGGGGAGCTGTTTTTT. Translated: CAITAGGPRGTGELFF.